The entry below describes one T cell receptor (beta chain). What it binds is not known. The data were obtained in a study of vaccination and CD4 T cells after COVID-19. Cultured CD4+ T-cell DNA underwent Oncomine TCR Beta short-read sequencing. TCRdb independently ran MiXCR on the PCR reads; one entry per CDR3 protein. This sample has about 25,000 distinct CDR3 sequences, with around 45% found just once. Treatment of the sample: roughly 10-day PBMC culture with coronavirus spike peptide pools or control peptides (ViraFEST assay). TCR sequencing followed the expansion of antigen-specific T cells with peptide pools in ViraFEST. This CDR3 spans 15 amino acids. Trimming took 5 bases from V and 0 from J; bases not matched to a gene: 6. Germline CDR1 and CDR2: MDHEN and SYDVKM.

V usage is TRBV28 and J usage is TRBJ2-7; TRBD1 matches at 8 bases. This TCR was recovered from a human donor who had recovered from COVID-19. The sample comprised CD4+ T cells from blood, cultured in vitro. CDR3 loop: CASSTGQVGSYEQYF. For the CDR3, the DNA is TGTGCCAGCAGTACGGGACAGGTCGGCTCCTACGAGCAGTACTTC.